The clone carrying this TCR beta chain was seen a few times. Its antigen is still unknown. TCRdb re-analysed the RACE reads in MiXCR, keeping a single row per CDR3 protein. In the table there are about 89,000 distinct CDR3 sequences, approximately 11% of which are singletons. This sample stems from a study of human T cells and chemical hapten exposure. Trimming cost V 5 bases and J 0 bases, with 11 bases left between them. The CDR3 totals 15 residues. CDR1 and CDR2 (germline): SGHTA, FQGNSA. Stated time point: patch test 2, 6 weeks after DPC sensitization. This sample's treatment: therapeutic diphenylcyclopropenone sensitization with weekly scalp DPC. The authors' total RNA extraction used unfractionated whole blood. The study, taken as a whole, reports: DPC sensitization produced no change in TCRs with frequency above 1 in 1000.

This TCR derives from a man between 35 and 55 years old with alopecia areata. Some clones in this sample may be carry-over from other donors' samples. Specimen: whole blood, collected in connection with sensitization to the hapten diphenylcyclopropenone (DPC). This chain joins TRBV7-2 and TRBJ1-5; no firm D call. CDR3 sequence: CASSGGPYSNQPQHF. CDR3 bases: TGTGCCAGCAGCGGAGGACCTTATAGCAATCAGCCCCAGCATTTT.